One sample yielded the 4 T cell receptor beta chains listed below, sequenced in a study of identifying expanded T cells in peripheral blood. Clones were sequenced by immunoSEQ multiplex PCR, and TCRdb holds only the in-frame ones, with some missing. This table holds approximately 91,000 clones, more than 70% found once. Sequenced input: blood. The receptors originated from a person between 18 and 75 years old in good health.

V gene TRBV4-1 combines with J gene TRBJ1-1; D remains ambiguous. With 1 base removed from V and 12 bases from J, the gap between germline ends came to 18 bases. Germline-derived CDR1 and CDR2 are MGHRA and YSYEKL. The CDR3 extends over 14 amino acids. Here the CDR3 reads CASSQGGPDPVTFF. CDR3 coding DNA: TGCGCCAGCAGCCAAGGAGGTCCGGACCCCGTGACTTTCTTT.

The chain's CDR3 is CSTLWPRRGQGHQYGYTF. CDR3 in DNA: TGCAGCACCTTGTGGCCCCGTCGGGGACAAGGTCACCAATATGGCTACACCTTC. The chain has TRBV29-1 and TRBJ1-2; the D gene is possibly TRBD1 (6 bases). Germline V gene sequence: CDR1 SQVTM, CDR2 ANQGSEA. This CDR3 is built from 18 residues. Trimming left V 8 bases short and J 5 bases short, with 33 bases between. Looking up the rest from reference TRBV29-1 and TRBJ1-2 gives the full variable domain: SAVISQKPSRDICQRGTSLTIQCQVDSQVTMMFWYRQQPGQSLTLIATANQGSEATYESGFVIDKFPISRPNLTFSTLTVSNMSPEDSSIYLCSTLWPRRGQGHQYGYTFGSGTRLTVV.

The genes are TRBV6-1 and TRBJ1-5, with 8 bases aligning to TRBD1. Germline trimming cut 6 bases from V and 0 bases from J; bases unmatched to any gene: 4. Germline lookup yields CDR1 MNHNS and CDR2 SASEGT. The CDR3 is 15 amino acids. CDR3 DNA sequence: TGTGCCAGCAGCCGGACAGGGAATAGCAATCAGCCCCAGCATTTT. Its protein product is CASSRTGNSNQPQHF.

The rearrangement links TRBV9 to TRBJ2-3, with TRBD2 matching 9 bases. V was clipped by 2 bases and J by 4 bases; unmatched bases: 5. Germline CDR1 SGDLS, CDR2 YYNGEE. There are 15 residues in the CDR3. CDR3 DNA: TGTGCCAGCAGCGTTGGCGGGGGGGCCCCAGATACGCAGTATTTT. As protein: CASSVGGGAPDTQYF.